The 32 T cell receptor beta chains below come from one sample, sequenced in a study of CXCR3-negative and CXCR3-positive naive CD8 T cells. With UMI labels, 5' RACE was used to prepare the TRB cDNA libraries. Using the 5' RACE reads, TCRdb records one entry per CDR3 protein without DNA. The table lists under 60,000 distinct CDR3 sequences. Notes on the study in general: The TRB CDR3s that CXCR3-positive naive cells carried were more hydrophobic than those of CXCR3-negative naive cells.

These receptors are not linked to any known antigen. The specimen sequenced was naive CXCR3+ CD8+ T cells from blood. Specified subset: CD45RO-CCR7+CD27+CD95- naive CD8+ T cells expressing CXCR3 (TNR3+). These receptor sequences come from a human donor in good health. Some clones in this sample may be carry-over from other donors' samples.

The chain employs TRBV29-1 and TRBJ2-2. From germline, CDR1 is SQVTM and CDR2 ANQGSEA. The CDR3 covers 14 residues. The CDR3 sequence is CSVEFRPVPGELFF.

The chain has TRBV27 and TRBJ2-2; the TRBD1 assignment by TCRdb is unverifiable without DNA. From germline, CDR1 is MNHEY and CDR2 SMNVEV (reference sequence). This CDR3 is built from 14 residues. The CDR3 is CASRDRGYTGELFF.

The chain links TRBV12-3 or TRBV12-4 to TRBJ2-2; TCRdb names TRBD1, which stays unverified in the absence of DNA. The CDR3 is made up of 12 amino acids. The CDR3 sequence is CASSPRGLELFF.

This chain uses TRBV10-1 with TRBJ2-7. CDR1 WNHNN and CDR2 SYGVQD come from the germline V gene (reference sequence). This CDR3 comprises 13 residues. This CDR3 is CASSEGGPYEQYF.

The CDR3 here is CASNWGYPGELFF. This chain uses TRBV6-2 or TRBV6-3 with TRBJ2-2. Germline CDR1 and CDR2: MNHEY and SVGEGT. The CDR3 is 13 residues long.

The chain recombines TRBV7-3 with TRBJ2-1. Germline CDR1 is SGHTA and CDR2 is FQGTGA. The CDR3 covers 11 residues. The CDR3 is CASREGNEQFF.

The chain combines TRBV6-2 or TRBV6-3 with TRBJ2-3. The CDR3 has 15 residues. Germline CDR1 reads MNHEY; CDR2 reads SVGEGT. CDR3 in amino acids: CASSYRPIMTDTQYF.

The chain employs TRBV5-1 and TRBJ2-7; TCRdb's assignment of TRBD2 cannot be checked, as there is no DNA. This CDR3 contains 16 residues. Germline V gene lookup returns CDR1 SGHRS and CDR2 YFSETQ. The CDR3 sequence is CASSLALAGETYEQYF.

This chain links TRBV12-3 or TRBV12-4 with TRBJ2-7; TCRdb gives TRBD1 as the D gene, but with no DNA this cannot be confirmed. The CDR3 runs to 15 residues. The CDR3 reads CASRPSGTESYEQYF.

The CDR3 sequence: CASSGRTDNYGYTF. V gene TRBV7-6 combines with J gene TRBJ1-2; TCRdb picks TRBD1, but there is no DNA to check that call. The CDR3 sequence is 14 residues long. Germline CDR1 SGHVS, CDR2 FNYEAQ.

The chain uses TRBV29-1 and TRBJ2-2; lacking DNA, the TRBD1 call made by TCRdb goes unchecked. This CDR3 comprises 14 residues. Germline CDR1 is SQVTM and CDR2 is ANQGSEA. CDR3 sequence: CSVGGQGADGELFF.

The chain couples TRBV28 to TRBJ1-5. From germline, CDR1 is MDHEN and CDR2 SYDVKM. There are 15 residues in the CDR3. The CDR3 protein is CASSPPRMVGQPQHF.

CDR3 amino acids: CSAPRQSPLYGYTF. This rearrangement joins TRBV20-1 to TRBJ1-2; TCRdb proposes TRBD1, but this gene call is untestable without DNA. CDR1 and CDR2 from the germline V gene are DFQATT and SNEGSKA (reference sequence). The CDR3 covers 14 residues.

The chain combines TRBV12-3 or TRBV12-4 with TRBJ1-5; TCRdb indicates TRBD1, and absent DNA this call remains unverified. The CDR3 contains 17 residues. The chain's CDR3 is CASTWDGTDYSNQPQHF.

CDR3 residues: CSAAGVGGFTYEQYF. The chain employs TRBV20-1 and TRBJ2-7; TCRdb reports TRBD1, a call that lacks DNA to check it against. CDR3 length: 15 amino acids. Germline assignment: CDR1 DFQATT and CDR2 SNEGSKA (reference sequence).

V is TRBV7-8 and J is TRBJ2-4. Germline V gene lookup returns CDR1 SGHVS and CDR2 FQNEAQ. The CDR3 is 15 amino acids. The CDR3 region is CASSLGHRAKNIQYF.

The chain uses TRBV29-1 and TRBJ2-7. The CDR3 contains 11 residues. CDR1 is SQVTM, CDR2 ANQGSEA, per germline. CDR3 region: CSSRDTYEQYF.

V is TRBV29-1 and J is TRBJ1-1; as DNA is missing, the TRBD1 call by TCRdb cannot be tested. The germline V gene encodes CDR1 SQVTM and CDR2 ANQGSEA. This CDR3 spans 13 amino acids. The CDR3 loop is CSVEVGDRKEAFF.

The chain employs TRBV2 and TRBJ2-7; the D gene TCRdb calls, TRBD1, cannot be checked with no DNA. The CDR3 runs 16 residues. Germline V CDR1 and CDR2: SNHLY, FYNNEI. The CDR3 loop reads CASSATTGPSSYEQYF. Drawing the rest from reference TRBV2 and TRBJ2-7, the complete variable domain is EPEVTQTPSHQVTQMGQEVILRCVPISNHLYFYWYRQILGQKVEFLVSFYNNEISEKSEIFDDQFSVERPDGSNFTLKIRSTKLEDSAMYFCASSATTGPSSYEQYFGPGTRLTVT.

The V and J genes are TRBV24-1 and TRBJ1-5; TCRdb's D call of TRBD1 is untestable without DNA. The CDR3 covers 19 residues. Germline V gene lookup returns CDR1 KGHDR and CDR2 SFDVKD. The chain's CDR3 is CATSEPGQGPSGGNQPQHF.

The genes are TRBV4-3 and TRBJ2-7; absent DNA, TCRdb's TRBD2 call cannot be checked. This CDR3 is built from 16 residues. Germline V gene data show CDR1 as LGHNA and CDR2 as YSLEER. The CDR3 loop is CASSQAWGGGVYEQYF.

The V call is TRBV10-1, the J call TRBJ2-7; TCRdb's D call of TRBD1 is untestable without DNA. The CDR3 is made up of 15 amino acids. CDR1 is WNHNN and CDR2 is SYGVQD in the germline V gene (reference sequence). CDR3 protein: CASSDGQGTTYEQYF.

This chain uses TRBV9 with TRBJ2-1; TCRdb calls TRBD2, which cannot be checked without DNA. The CDR3 sequence is 17 residues long. Germline assignment: CDR1 SGDLS and CDR2 YYNGEE. The CDR3: CASSLREGWGSYNEQFF.

The chain carries TRBV4-1 and TRBJ1-2. Germline V gene data show CDR1 as MGHRA and CDR2 as YSYEKL. The CDR3 is 15 amino acids. The CDR3 loop is CASSQDGGDYYGYTF.

The chain couples TRBV7-9 to TRBJ2-7; TCRdb returns TRBD1, unconfirmable since there is no DNA. This CDR3 comprises 17 residues. In germline, CDR1 is SEHNR, CDR2 FQNEAQ (reference sequence). The CDR3 loop is CASSLGPRAGASYEQYF.

This chain uses TRBV20-1 with TRBJ2-1; lacking DNA, the TRBD2 call made by TCRdb goes unchecked. CDR3 length equals 16 residues. Germline V CDR1 and CDR2: DFQATT, SNEGSKA (reference sequence). The CDR3 here is CSARATGAGSYNEQFF.

The chain employs TRBV7-3 and TRBJ2-1; the TCRdb call, TRBD2, lacks DNA for checking. The CDR3 has 17 amino acids. Germline CDR1 and CDR2: SGHTA and FQGTGA. CDR3 region: CASSPHGSGGGYNEQFF.

The rearrangement links TRBV3-1 to TRBJ2-2. Germline V gene data show CDR1 as LGHDT and CDR2 as YNNKEL (reference sequence). CDR3 length equals 20 residues. CDR3 sequence reads: CASSQDLGLSTDTNTGELFF.

J is TRBJ2-7 and V is TRBV6-2 or TRBV6-3; TCRdb's D call, TRBD2, is unchecked because there is no DNA. Germline values: CDR1 MNHEY, CDR2 SVGEGT. CDR3 length: 13 amino acids. The CDR3 spells CASFGGLQDEQYF.

V gene TRBV29-1 combines with J gene TRBJ2-7; without DNA, the TCRdb call of TRBD1 cannot be checked. The CDR3 consists of 13 residues. Germline V gene lookup returns CDR1 SQVTM and CDR2 ANQGSEA. The CDR3 is CSVVTPMDVEQYF.

The chain links TRBV5-6 to TRBJ2-1; TCRdb indicates TRBD2, and absent DNA this call remains unverified. Germline V gene data show CDR1 as SGHDT and CDR2 as YYEEEE. The CDR3 has 15 amino acids. The chain's CDR3 is CASSSYGTSINEQFF. Based on the CDR3 plus reference TRBV5-6 and TRBJ2-1, the full variable domain is DAGVTQSPTHLIKTRGQQVTLRCSPKSGHDTVSWYQQALGQGPQFIFQYYEEEERQRGNFPDRFSGHQFPNYSSELNVNALLLGDSALYLCASSSYGTSINEQFFGPGTRLTVL.

The V call is TRBV20-1, the J call TRBJ2-7. This CDR3 is built from 13 residues. CDR1 and CDR2 from the germline V gene are DFQATT and SNEGSKA (reference sequence). The CDR3 is CSARDTSPIEQYF.